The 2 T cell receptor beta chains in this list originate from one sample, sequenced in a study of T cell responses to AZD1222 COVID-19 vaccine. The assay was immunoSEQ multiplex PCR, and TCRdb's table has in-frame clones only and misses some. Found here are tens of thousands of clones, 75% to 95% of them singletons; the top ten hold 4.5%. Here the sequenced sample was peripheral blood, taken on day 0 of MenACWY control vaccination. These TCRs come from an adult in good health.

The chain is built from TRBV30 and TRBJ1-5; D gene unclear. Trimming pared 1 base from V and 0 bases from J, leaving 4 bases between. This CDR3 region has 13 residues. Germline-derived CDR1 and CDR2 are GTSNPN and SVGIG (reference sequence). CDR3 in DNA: TGTGCCTGGAGTGGGAATAGCAATCAGCCCCAGCATTTT. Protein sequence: CAWSGNSNQPQHF.

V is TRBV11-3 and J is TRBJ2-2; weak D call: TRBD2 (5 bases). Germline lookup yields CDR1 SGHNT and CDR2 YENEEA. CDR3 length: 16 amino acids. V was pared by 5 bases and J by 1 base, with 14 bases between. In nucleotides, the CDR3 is TGTGCCAGCAGCGCCATCACGGGAAAGAACACCGGGGAGCTGTTTTTT. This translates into CASSAITGKNTGELFF.